Following are 5 T cell receptor beta chains from one sample sequenced in a study of Ad26.COV2.S vaccination and SARS-CoV-2 variants. This sample's treatment: some 19 received Ad26.COV2.S at low or high dose, single or two shots; about 5 received placebo; per-sample allocation not given. Collection of samples fell on day 63 after the first vaccine or placebo injection. Data came from immunoSEQ multiplex PCR; TCRdb stores just in-frame clones and leaves some out. The sample yields hundreds of thousands of clones, around nine tenths seen once. Sequencing used peripheral blood, obtained in a trial of Ad26.COV2.S vaccine versus placebo. The receptors originated from a person between 18 and 65 years old who received the Ad26.COV2.S COVID-19 vaccine or a placebo.

The chain employs TRBV6-1 and TRBJ1-5; D gene uncertain. Germline V lookup: CDR1 MNHNS, CDR2 SASEGT. This CDR3 is 15 amino acids long. V was trimmed by 2 bases and J by 2 bases, leaving 10 bases between them. CDR3 loop: CASSESLRGNQPQHF. CDR3 DNA sequence: TGTGCCAGCAGTGAATCTTTGAGGGGCAATCAGCCCCAGCATTTT.

The rearrangement links TRBV18 to TRBJ2-1, with D possibly matching TRBD1 (6 bases). The CDR3 length is 18 residues. Trimming removed 1 base at V and 0 bases at J, with 16 bases between. Germline CDR1 reads KGHSH; CDR2 reads LQKENI. CDR3 in DNA: TGTGCCAGCTCACCACTGGCGACAGGACAAAGCTCCTACAATGAGCAGTTCTTC. Translating it yields CASSPLATGQSSYNEQFF.

The chain couples TRBV7-2 to TRBJ2-5; D call uncertain. Germline V gene data show CDR1 as SGHTA and CDR2 as FQGNSA. The ends were cut back, 2 bases at V and 3 bases at J, with 13 bases in the middle. The CDR3 is 15 residues long. The CDR3 DNA sequence: TGTGCCAGCAGCTTATTATCCATGGTTAAAGAGACCCAGTACTTC. Its translation is CASSLLSMVKETQYF.

The chain uses TRBV5-1 and TRBJ2-5; 10 nucleotides match TRBD2. J was trimmed by 5 bases and V by 1 base; bases with no gene match: 11. Germline assignment: CDR1 SGHRS and CDR2 YFSETQ. The CDR3 consists of 17 residues. CDR3 amino acids: CASSLFLAGVPGETQYF. The CDR3 DNA sequence: TGCGCCAGCAGCTTGTTCCTAGCGGGAGTCCCCGGCGAGACCCAGTACTTC.

The chain has TRBV28 and TRBJ2-7; 10 positions agree with TRBD2. Trimming removed 5 bases from V and 0 bases from J; junction bases left unmatched: 10. Germline lookup yields CDR1 MDHEN and CDR2 SYDVKM. This CDR3 is 17 amino acids long. The DNA of the CDR3 is TGTGCCAGCAGTCCTTCTGGACTAGCGGAATCCTCCTACGAGCAGTACTTC. Translating gives CASSPSGLAESSYEQYF.